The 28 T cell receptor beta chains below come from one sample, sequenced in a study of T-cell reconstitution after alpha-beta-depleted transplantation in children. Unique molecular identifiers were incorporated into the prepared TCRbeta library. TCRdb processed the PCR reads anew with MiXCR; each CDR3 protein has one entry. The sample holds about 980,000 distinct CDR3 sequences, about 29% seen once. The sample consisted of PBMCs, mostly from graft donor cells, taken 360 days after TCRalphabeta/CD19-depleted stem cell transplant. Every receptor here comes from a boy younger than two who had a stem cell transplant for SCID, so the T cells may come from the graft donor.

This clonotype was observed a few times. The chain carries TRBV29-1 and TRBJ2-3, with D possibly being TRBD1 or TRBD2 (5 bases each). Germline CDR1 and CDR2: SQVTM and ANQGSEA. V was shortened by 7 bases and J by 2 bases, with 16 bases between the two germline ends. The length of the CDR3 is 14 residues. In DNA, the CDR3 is TGCAGCGCCAAAGCAGTTGGGACCACAGATACGCAGTATTTT. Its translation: CSAKAVGTTDTQYF.

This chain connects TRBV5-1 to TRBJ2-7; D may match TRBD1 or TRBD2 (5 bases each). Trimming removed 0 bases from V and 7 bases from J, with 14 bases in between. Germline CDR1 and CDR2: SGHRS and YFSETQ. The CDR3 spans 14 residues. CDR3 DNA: TGCGCCAGCAGCTTGGGGGGGACCGAGGGAGAGCAGTACTTC. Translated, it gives CASSLGGTEGEQYF. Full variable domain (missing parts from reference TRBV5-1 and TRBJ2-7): KAGVTQTPRYLIKTRGQQVTLSCSPISGHRSVSWYQQTPGQGLQFLFEYFSETQRNKGNFPGRFSGRQFSNSRSEMNVSTLELGDSALYLCASSLGGTEGEQYFGPGTRLTVT.

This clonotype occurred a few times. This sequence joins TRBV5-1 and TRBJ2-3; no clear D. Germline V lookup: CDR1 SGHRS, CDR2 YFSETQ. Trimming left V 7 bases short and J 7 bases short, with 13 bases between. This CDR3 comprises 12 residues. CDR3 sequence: CASSHEENTQYF. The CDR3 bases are TGCGCCAGCTCCCACGAGGAAAATACGCAGTATTTT. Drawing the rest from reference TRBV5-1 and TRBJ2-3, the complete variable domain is KAGVTQTPRYLIKTRGQQVTLSCSPISGHRSVSWYQQTPGQGLQFLFEYFSETQRNKGNFPGRFSGRQFSNSRSEMNVSTLELGDSALYLCASSHEENTQYFGPGTRLTVL.

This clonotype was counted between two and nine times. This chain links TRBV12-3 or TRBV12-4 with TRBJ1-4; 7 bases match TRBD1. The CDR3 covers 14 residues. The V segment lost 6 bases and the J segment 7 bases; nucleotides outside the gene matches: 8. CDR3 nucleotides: TGTGCCAGCAGACACGACAGGGAAGGTGAAAAACTGTTTTTT. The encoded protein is CASRHDREGEKLFF.

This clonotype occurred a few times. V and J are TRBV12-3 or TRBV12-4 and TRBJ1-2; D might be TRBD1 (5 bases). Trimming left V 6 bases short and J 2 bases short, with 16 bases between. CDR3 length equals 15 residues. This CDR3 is CASRTGTPSNYGYTF. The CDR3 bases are TGTGCCAGCAGGACCGGGACGCCATCCAACTATGGCTACACCTTC.

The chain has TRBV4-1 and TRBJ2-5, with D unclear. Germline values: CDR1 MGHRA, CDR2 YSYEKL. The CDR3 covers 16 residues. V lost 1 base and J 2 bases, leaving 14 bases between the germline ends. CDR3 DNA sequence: TGCGCCAGCAGCCAAGGGTACGAGGCAAATCAAGAGACCCAGTACTTC. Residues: CASSQGYEANQETQYF.

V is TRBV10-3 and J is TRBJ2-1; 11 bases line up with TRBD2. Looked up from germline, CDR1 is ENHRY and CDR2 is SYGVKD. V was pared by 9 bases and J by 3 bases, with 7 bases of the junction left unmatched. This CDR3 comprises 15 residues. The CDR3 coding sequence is TGTGCCATATCATCTAGCGGGGGGAACTACAATGAGCAGTTCTTC. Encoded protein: CAISSSGGNYNEQFF.

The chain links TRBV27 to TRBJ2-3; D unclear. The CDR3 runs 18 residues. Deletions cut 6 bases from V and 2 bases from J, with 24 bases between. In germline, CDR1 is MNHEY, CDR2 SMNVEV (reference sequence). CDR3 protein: CASSPSWGDLPHTDTQYF. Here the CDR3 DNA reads TGTGCCAGCAGCCCGAGCTGGGGTGACCTGCCCCACACAGATACGCAGTATTTT.

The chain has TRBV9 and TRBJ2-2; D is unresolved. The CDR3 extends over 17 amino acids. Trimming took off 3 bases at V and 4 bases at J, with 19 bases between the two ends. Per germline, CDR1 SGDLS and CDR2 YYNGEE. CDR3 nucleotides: TGTGCCAGCAGCGATACCCCTGATTGGTCGGCCACCGGGGAGCTGTTTTTT. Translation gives CASSDTPDWSATGELFF.

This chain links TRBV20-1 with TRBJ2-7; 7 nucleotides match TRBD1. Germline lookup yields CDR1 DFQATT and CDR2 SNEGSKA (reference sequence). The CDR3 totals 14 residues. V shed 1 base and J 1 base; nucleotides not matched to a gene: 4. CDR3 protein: CSARAAGGSYEQYF. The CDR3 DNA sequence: TGCAGTGCTAGAGCGGCAGGGGGATCCTACGAGCAGTACTTC.

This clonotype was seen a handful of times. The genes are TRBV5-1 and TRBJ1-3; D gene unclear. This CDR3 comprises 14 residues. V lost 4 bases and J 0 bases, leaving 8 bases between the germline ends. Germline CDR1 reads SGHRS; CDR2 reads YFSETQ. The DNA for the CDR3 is TGCGCCAGCAGCGGCGCAAGCTCTGGAAACACCATATATTTT. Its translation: CASSGASSGNTIYF.

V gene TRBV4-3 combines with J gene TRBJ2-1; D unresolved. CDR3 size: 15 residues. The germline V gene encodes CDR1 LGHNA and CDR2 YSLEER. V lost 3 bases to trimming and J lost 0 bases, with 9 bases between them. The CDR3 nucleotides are TGCGCCAGCAGCCATATCGGCGGCTCCTACAATGAGCAGTTCTTC. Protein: CASSHIGGSYNEQFF.

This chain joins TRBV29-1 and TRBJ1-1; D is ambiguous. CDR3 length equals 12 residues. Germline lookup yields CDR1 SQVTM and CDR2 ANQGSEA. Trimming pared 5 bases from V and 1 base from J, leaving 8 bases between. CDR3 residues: CSVWVGNTEAFF. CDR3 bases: TGCAGCGTTTGGGTGGGGAACACTGAAGCTTTCTTT.

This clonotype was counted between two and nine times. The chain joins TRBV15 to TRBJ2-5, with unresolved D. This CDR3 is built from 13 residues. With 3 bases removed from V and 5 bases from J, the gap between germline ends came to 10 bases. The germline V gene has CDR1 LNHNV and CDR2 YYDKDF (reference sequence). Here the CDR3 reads CATSRIGWETQYF. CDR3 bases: TGTGCCACCAGCAGGATAGGGTGGGAGACCCAGTACTTC.

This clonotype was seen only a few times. The CDR3 nucleotides read TGTGCCAGCAACTCGGGGACCACATCCTACGAGCAGTACTTC. It codes for CASNSGTTSYEQYF. V is TRBV12-3 or TRBV12-4 and J is TRBJ2-7; D might be TRBD1 or TRBD2, each matching 5 bases. The CDR3 is 14 amino acids. The V and J ends lost 7 bases and 1 base respectively, with 14 bases between them.

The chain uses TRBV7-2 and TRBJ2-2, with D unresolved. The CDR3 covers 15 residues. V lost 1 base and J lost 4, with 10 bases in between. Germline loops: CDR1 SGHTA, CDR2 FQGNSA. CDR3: CASSLGSGTTGELFF. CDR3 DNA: TGTGCCAGCAGCTTAGGGTCCGGAACCACCGGGGAGCTGTTTTTT.

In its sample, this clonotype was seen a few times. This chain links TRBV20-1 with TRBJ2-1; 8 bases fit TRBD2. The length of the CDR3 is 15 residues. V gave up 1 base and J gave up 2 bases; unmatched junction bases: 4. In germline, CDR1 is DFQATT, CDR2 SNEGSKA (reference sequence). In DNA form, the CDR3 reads TGCAGTGCTAGAGCCACTAGCGGTGCCTACAATGAGCAGTTCTTC. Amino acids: CSARATSGAYNEQFF.

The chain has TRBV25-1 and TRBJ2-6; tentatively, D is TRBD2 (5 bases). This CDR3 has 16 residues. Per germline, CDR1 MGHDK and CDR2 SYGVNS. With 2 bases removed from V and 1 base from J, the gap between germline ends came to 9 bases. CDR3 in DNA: TGTGCCAGCAGTGAAAGAGGGCGGTCTGGGGCCAACGTCCTGACTTTC. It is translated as CASSERGRSGANVLTF.

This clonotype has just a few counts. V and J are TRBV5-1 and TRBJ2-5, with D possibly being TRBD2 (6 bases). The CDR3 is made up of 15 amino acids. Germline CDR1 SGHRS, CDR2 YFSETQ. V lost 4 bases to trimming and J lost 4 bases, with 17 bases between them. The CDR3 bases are TGCGCCAGCAGCCGTCGGGACTCCCGCCTAGAGACCCAGTACTTC. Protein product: CASSRRDSRLETQYF.

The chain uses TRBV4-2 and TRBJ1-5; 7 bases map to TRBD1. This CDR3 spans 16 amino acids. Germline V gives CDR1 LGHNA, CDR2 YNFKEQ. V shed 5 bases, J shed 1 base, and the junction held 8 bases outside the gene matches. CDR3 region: CASSKAQGTSNQPQHF. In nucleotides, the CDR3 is TGTGCCAGCAGCAAAGCACAGGGGACCAGCAATCAGCCCCAGCATTTT.

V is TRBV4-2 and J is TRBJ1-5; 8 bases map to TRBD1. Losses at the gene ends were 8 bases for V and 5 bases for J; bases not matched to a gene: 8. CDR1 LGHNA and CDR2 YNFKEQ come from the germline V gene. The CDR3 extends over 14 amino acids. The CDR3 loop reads CASPDRVCDQPQHF. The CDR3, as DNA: TGTGCCAGCCCGGACAGGGTGTGCGATCAGCCCCAGCATTTT.

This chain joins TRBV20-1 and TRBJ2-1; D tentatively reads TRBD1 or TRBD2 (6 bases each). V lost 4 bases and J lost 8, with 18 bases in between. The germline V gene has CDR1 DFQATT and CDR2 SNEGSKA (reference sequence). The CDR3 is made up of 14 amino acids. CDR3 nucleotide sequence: TGCAGTGCTATAGGAGGGGGGCACTTAGATGAGCAGTTCTTC. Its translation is CSAIGGGHLDEQFF.

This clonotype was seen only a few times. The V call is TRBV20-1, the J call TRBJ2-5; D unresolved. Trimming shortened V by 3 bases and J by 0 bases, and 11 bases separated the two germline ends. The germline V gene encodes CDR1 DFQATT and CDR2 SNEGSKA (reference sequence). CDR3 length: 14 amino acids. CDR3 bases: TGCAGTGCTAGTCAACGATGGTACCAAGAGACCCAGTACTTC. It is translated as CSASQRWYQETQYF.

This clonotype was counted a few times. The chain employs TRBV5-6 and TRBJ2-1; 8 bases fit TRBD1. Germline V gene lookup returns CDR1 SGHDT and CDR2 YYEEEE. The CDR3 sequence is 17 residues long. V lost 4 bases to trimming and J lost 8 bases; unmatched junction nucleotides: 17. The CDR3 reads CASSRNTRDRSSHEQFF. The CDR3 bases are TGTGCCAGCAGCCGTAATACCCGGGACAGGTCGTCCCATGAGCAGTTCTTC.

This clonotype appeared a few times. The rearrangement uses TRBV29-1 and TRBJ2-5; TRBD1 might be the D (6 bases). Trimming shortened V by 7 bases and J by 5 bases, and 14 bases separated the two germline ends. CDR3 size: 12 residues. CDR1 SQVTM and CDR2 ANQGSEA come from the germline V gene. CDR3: CSASGEGETQYF. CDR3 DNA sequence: TGCAGCGCCTCAGGGGAAGGGGAGACCCAGTACTTC.

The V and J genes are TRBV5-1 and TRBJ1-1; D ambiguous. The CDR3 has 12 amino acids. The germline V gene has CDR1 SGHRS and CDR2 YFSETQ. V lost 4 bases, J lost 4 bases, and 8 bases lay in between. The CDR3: CASSATFTEAFF. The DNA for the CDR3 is TGCGCCAGCAGCGCTACCTTCACTGAAGCTTTCTTT. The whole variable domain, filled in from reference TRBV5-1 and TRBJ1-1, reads KAGVTQTPRYLIKTRGQQVTLSCSPISGHRSVSWYQQTPGQGLQFLFEYFSETQRNKGNFPGRFSGRQFSNSRSEMNVSTLELGDSALYLCASSATFTEAFFGQGTRLTVV.

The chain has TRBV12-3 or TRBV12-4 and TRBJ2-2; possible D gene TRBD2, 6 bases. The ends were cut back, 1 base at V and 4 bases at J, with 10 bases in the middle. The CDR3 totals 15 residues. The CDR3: CASSLGSGSTGELFF. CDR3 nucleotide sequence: TGTGCCAGCAGTTTAGGTAGCGGTTCCACCGGGGAGCTGTTTTTT.

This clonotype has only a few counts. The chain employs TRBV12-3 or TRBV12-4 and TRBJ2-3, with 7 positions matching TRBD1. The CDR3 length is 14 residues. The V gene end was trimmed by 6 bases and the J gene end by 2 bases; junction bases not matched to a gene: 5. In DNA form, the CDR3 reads TGTGCCAGCAGCGACAGGGCCTTCACAGATACGCAGTATTTT. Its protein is CASSDRAFTDTQYF.